One and the same sample provided the 12 T cell receptor beta chains below, sequenced in a study of blood T cell repertoires in COVID-19. Repertoires were generated with immunoSEQ multiplex PCR, while TCRdb's copy carries only in-frame clones and drops some. This table holds about 170,000 clones, 85% found once. What was sequenced was peripheral blood. Receptors were obtained from a human donor with acute or convalescent COVID-19. The donor label of this sample is uncertain.

The rearrangement links TRBV27 to TRBJ2-4; D perhaps matches TRBD1 (6 bases). Germline V gives CDR1 MNHEY, CDR2 SMNVEV (reference sequence). V shed 3 bases and J shed 6 bases, with 15 bases lying between them. The CDR3 sequence is 15 residues long. The CDR3 protein is CASSFSGIRGNIQYF. The CDR3 nucleotides read TGTGCCAGCAGTTTTAGTGGTATCAGGGGAAACATTCAGTACTTC.

CDR3 sequence reads: CASSLGVGYGYTF. CDR3 DNA: TGTGCCAGCAGTTTGGGCGTGGGCTATGGCTACACCTTC. V gene TRBV27 combines with J gene TRBJ1-2, with D uncertain. The CDR3 loop spans 13 amino acids. Trimming stripped 3 bases from V and 4 bases from J, with 9 bases between. Germline CDR1 reads MNHEY; CDR2 reads SMNVEV (reference sequence).

The chain employs TRBV5-6 and TRBJ1-4, with 8 nucleotides matching TRBD1. J gave up 7 bases and V 1 base, and 3 bases lay outside the gene matches. Looked up from germline, CDR1 is SGHDT and CDR2 is YYEEEE. The CDR3 has 14 amino acids. The CDR3 spells CASSLSGTGEKLFF. CDR3 DNA sequence: TGTGCCAGCAGCTTGAGTGGGACAGGTGAAAAACTGTTTTTT. The full variable domain, with the rest looked up from reference TRBV5-6 and TRBJ1-4, is DAGVTQSPTHLIKTRGQQVTLRCSPKSGHDTVSWYQQALGQGPQFIFQYYEEEERQRGNFPDRFSGHQFPNYSSELNVNALLLGDSALYLCASSLSGTGEKLFFGSGTQLSVL.

The CDR3 DNA reads as TGTGCCAGCAGCCAAGGGTTTGGGGGCAACTATGGCTACACCTTC. Encoded protein: CASSQGFGGNYGYTF. This chain uses TRBV3-1 (or the pseudogene TRBV3-2) with TRBJ1-2; TRBD1 is a possible D gene (6 bases). This CDR3 has 15 amino acids. V lost 1 base to trimming and J lost 2 bases, with 11 bases between them. Germline CDR1 is LGHDT and CDR2 is YNNKEL (reference sequence).

The chain couples TRBV18 to TRBJ1-1; D may be TRBD1 (6 bases). V lost 1 base and J 4 bases, leaving 10 bases between the germline ends. Germline loops: CDR1 KGHSH, CDR2 LQKENI. This CDR3 spans 14 amino acids. The CDR3 protein is CASSPLPGATEAFF. CDR3 DNA sequence: TGTGCCAGCTCACCACTTCCAGGGGCCACTGAAGCTTTCTTT.

The V and J genes are TRBV7-6 and TRBJ1-5; D is unresolved. V lost 5 bases, J lost 3 bases, and 17 bases lay in between. This CDR3 comprises 16 residues. Germline-derived CDR1 and CDR2 are SGHVS and FNYEAQ. CDR3 nucleotides: TGTGCCAGCAGCCCCGGGGTGGTCGGGGACAATCAGCCCCAGCATTTT. It yields the protein CASSPGVVGDNQPQHF.

This clone was picked up one time. The CDR3 region has the DNA TGTGCCAGCAGTTACCCCACAGGTAACACTGAAGCTTTCTTT. It codes for CASSYPTGNTEAFF. This chain connects TRBV6-2 or TRBV6-3 to TRBJ1-1, with D perhaps TRBD1 (5 bases). CDR1 and CDR2 from the germline V gene are MNHEY and SVGEGT. The CDR3 loop spans 14 amino acids. The germline V and J ends were trimmed by 2 bases and 2 bases, with 9 bases remaining between them.

The chain employs TRBV14 and TRBJ1-1; tentatively, D is TRBD1 (6 bases). V dropped 4 bases and J dropped 5 bases, with 14 bases sitting between them. Germline V gene lookup returns CDR1 SGHDN and CDR2 FVKESK. This CDR3 spans 14 amino acids. The CDR3 DNA is TGTGCCAGCAGCCCACAGGGCTTCCGGACTGAAGCTTTCTTT. Translating gives CASSPQGFRTEAFF. Full variable domain (remainder filled in from reference TRBV14 and TRBJ1-1): EAGVTQFPSHSVIEKGQTVTLRCDPISGHDNLYWYRRVMGKEIKFLLHFVKESKQDESGMPNNRFLAERTGGTYSTLKVQPAELEDSGVYFCASSPQGFRTEAFFGQGTRLTVV.

The chain recombines TRBV11-2 with TRBJ1-6, with D perhaps TRBD1 (6 bases). V lost 3 bases to trimming and J lost 5 bases, with 11 bases between them. The germline CDR1 and CDR2 sequences are SGHAT and FQNNGV. This CDR3 comprises 15 residues. CDR3 sequence (DNA): TGTGCCAGCAGCTTCGGGACACACAATAATTCACCCCTCCACTTT. Protein product: CASSFGTHNNSPLHF.

The chain recombines TRBV3-1 (or the pseudogene TRBV3-2) with TRBJ2-5; TRBD2 matches 10 bases. There are 16 residues in the CDR3. The germline V gene has CDR1 LGHDT and CDR2 YNNKEL (reference sequence). V was pared by 4 bases and J by 0 bases, with 5 bases of the junction left unmatched. The CDR3 protein is CASSPGLANNQETQYF. In DNA, the CDR3 is TGTGCCAGCAGCCCGGGACTAGCGAATAACCAAGAGACCCAGTACTTC.

The genes are TRBV9 and TRBJ2-2; 11 bases match TRBD1. The germline V gene has CDR1 SGDLS and CDR2 YYNGEE. CDR3 length: 17 residues. V was clipped by 4 bases and J by 4 bases; unmatched bases: 9. CDR3 in amino acids: CASSPRTGGASTGELFF. As DNA, the CDR3 is TGTGCCAGCAGCCCAAGGACAGGGGGCGCGAGCACCGGGGAGCTGTTTTTT. Using reference TRBV9 and TRBJ2-2 for the parts outside the CDR3, the full variable domain is DSGVTQTPKHLITATGQRVTLRCSPRSGDLSVYWYQQSLDQGLQFLIQYYNGEERAKGNILERFSAQQFPDLHSELNLSSLELGDSALYFCASSPRTGGASTGELFFGEGSRLTVL.

The chain combines TRBV19 with TRBJ1-3, with unresolved D. The CDR3 runs 18 residues. The V gene lost 1 base and the J gene lost 0 bases, with 16 bases spanning the gap. The germline V gene encodes CDR1 LNHDA and CDR2 SQIVND (reference sequence). CDR3 in DNA: TGTGCCAGTAGTATAGGACGAGGTCGCTCCCTCTCTGGAAACACCATATATTTT. It encodes CASSIGRGRSLSGNTIYF.